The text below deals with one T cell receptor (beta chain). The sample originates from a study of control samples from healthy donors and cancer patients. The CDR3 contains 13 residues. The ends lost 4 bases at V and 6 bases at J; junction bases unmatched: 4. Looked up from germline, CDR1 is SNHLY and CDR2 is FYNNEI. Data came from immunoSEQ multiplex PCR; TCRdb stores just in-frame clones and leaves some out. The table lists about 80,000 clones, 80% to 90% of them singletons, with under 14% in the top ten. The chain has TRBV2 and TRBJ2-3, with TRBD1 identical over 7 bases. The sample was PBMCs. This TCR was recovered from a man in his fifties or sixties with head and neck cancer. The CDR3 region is CASSGDSSDTQYF. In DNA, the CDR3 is TGTGCCAGCAGTGGGGACAGCTCGGATACGCAGTATTTT.